A single sample is the source of the 11 T cell receptor beta chains below, sequenced in a study of cytomegalovirus exposure and HLA in healthy donors. 60 Vbeta and 13 Jbeta primers were used in PCR. Assay: immunoSEQ multiplex PCR; the TCRdb copy retains only in-frame clones and omits some. The sample holds more than 110,000 clones, 76% seen once. Sequenced: PBMCs. Receptor source: a man aged 18 to 29 in good health and CMV-seronegative.

J is TRBJ1-6 and V is TRBV27; no firm D call. CDR1 is MNHEY and CDR2 is SMNVEV in the germline V gene (reference sequence). The CDR3 extends over 12 amino acids. V shed 3 bases and J shed 7 bases, with 4 bases lying between them. DNA of the CDR3: TGTGCCAGCAGTTTCTCCAATTCACCCCTCCACTTT. Translated, it gives CASSFSNSPLHF.

In its sample, this clone was seen once. This sequence joins TRBV6-1 and TRBJ1-2; D ambiguous. CDR1 is MNHNS and CDR2 is SASEGT in the germline V gene. The CDR3 is made up of 13 amino acids. V was cut by 1 base and J by 1 base, with 4 bases left in between. The CDR3, as DNA: TGTGCCAGCAGTGAAGGACATAACTATGGCTACACCTTC. This codes for CASSEGHNYGYTF.

This clone was counted once. This sequence joins TRBV2 and TRBJ1-2; 7 bases align to TRBD1. Losses at the gene ends were 3 bases for V and 4 bases for J; bases not matched to a gene: 5. This CDR3 has 14 amino acids. Per germline, CDR1 SNHLY and CDR2 FYNNEI. As DNA, the CDR3 is TGTGCCAGCAGTGATAGGGGGCTGGCCTATGGCTACACCTTC. Its translation: CASSDRGLAYGYTF.

The J gene is TRBJ2-5, the V gene TRBV10-3; D is possibly TRBD2 (7 bases). CDR1 is ENHRY, CDR2 SYGVKD, per germline. The length of the CDR3 is 14 residues. V lost 8 bases, J lost 2 bases, and 15 bases lay in between. This chain's CDR3 is CAIGGGGIQETQYF. The CDR3 bases are TGTGCCATCGGGGGGGGCGGCATACAAGAGACCCAGTACTTC.

The chain carries TRBV6-6 and TRBJ1-2; TRBD1 aligns across 10 bases. This CDR3 has 15 amino acids. Trimming removed 7 bases from V and 0 bases from J; junction bases left unmatched: 5. The germline V gene encodes CDR1 MNHNY and CDR2 SVGAGI (reference sequence). This CDR3 is CASTRDRGPNYGYTF. CDR3 coding DNA: TGTGCCAGCACCCGGGACAGGGGACCTAACTATGGCTACACCTTC.

The chain is built from TRBV30 and TRBJ1-1; maybe TRBD1 (6 bases). V dropped 1 base and J dropped 1 base, with 10 bases sitting between them. CDR3 size: 14 residues. Per the germline V gene, CDR1 is GTSNPN and CDR2 is SVGIG (reference sequence). CDR3 sequence (DNA): TGTGCCTGGAGTGAAGGGGGTTGGAACACTGAAGCTTTCTTT. Amino acid sequence: CAWSEGGWNTEAFF.

The chain recombines TRBV15 with TRBJ2-2; 7 positions agree with TRBD1. The CDR3 covers 18 residues. Unmatched junction bases numbered 23, after V lost 5 bases and J lost 11 bases. Germline V gene data show CDR1 as LNHNV and CDR2 as YYDKDF (reference sequence). CDR3 amino acids: CATSLHFPGTESSDELFF. CDR3 DNA sequence: TGTGCCACCAGCTTACACTTCCCCGGGACAGAGAGTTCTGACGAGCTGTTTTTT.

As DNA, the CDR3 is TGCGCCAGCAGCTTGGACAGCCCCAACACTGAAGCTTTCTTT. Its translation: CASSLDSPNTEAFF. V gene TRBV5-1 combines with J gene TRBJ1-1, with D uncertain. Germline CDR1 and CDR2: SGHRS and YFSETQ. V was cut by 0 bases and J by 2 bases, with 8 bases left in between. The CDR3 length is 14 residues.

The CDR3 is CASSETVTDLEQYF. The CDR3 DNA reads as TGTGCCAGCAGTGAAACCGTGACTGACCTCGAGCAGTACTTC. The chain has TRBV6-1 and TRBJ2-7; D gene unclear. Germline assignment: CDR1 MNHNS and CDR2 SASEGT. The CDR3 is 14 residues long. V dropped 2 bases and J dropped 6 bases, with 14 bases sitting between them.

The chain has TRBV4-1 and TRBJ1-2; a possible D gene is TRBD1 (6 bases). From germline, CDR1 is MGHRA and CDR2 YSYEKL. This CDR3 has 16 amino acids. V lost 0 bases, J lost 2 bases, and 13 bases lay in between. CDR3 sequence (DNA): TGCGCCAGCAGCCAAGAGGGGGCAACAGCCAACTATGGCTACACCTTC. Translation: CASSQEGATANYGYTF.

The rearrangement uses TRBV18 and TRBJ2-2, with 7 positions matching TRBD1. The V gene end was trimmed by 4 bases and the J gene end by 4 bases; junction bases not matched to a gene: 3. The CDR3 has 14 residues. CDR1 and CDR2 from the germline V gene are KGHSH and LQKENI. The CDR3 region has the DNA TGTGCCAGCTCACGGACAGGTTCCACCGGGGAGCTGTTTTTT. Translating gives CASSRTGSTGELFF.